What follows are 31 T cell receptor beta chains derived from one specimen sequenced in a study of beta chain features in type 1 diabetes. Findings and limits, study-wide: Type 1 diabetes patients had moderately but significantly shorter TCRB CDR3s in all four CD4+ subsets.

These TCRs are of unknown antigen specificity. cDNA synthesis used the whole RNA isolate, giving expressed TCRB sequences. Some clones are missing from TCRdb's copy, which holds only in-frame ones; the method was immunoSEQ multiplex PCR. The sample yields a few hundred thousand clones, roughly 10% seen once. Input material: naive CD4+ T cells from blood. The receptor set was obtained from a man aged 30 to 39 with type 1 diabetes.

This clone was picked up a small number of times. Additional DNA sequences in this sample encode the identical CDR3. The V call is TRBV15, the J call TRBJ2-7; no definite D call. V was cut by 0 bases and J by 1 base, with 4 bases left in between. Germline V gene sequence: CDR1 LNHNV, CDR2 YYDKDF (reference sequence). The CDR3 consists of 13 residues. The CDR3 reads CATSRDKSYEQYF. In nucleotides, the CDR3 is TGTGCCACCAGCAGAGATAAATCCTACGAGCAGTACTTC.

The chain joins TRBV7-2 to TRBJ2-5; unclear D gene. The germline V and J ends were trimmed by 4 bases and 5 bases, with 5 bases remaining between them. The CDR3 has 11 amino acids. CDR1 SGHTA and CDR2 FQGNSA come from the germline V gene. CDR3 amino acids: CASSSYETQYF. DNA for the CDR3: TGTGCCAGCAGCTCGTATGAGACCCAGTACTTC.

The V gene is TRBV7-2, the J gene TRBJ2-2; TRBD2 aligns across 7 bases. Germline loops: CDR1 SGHTA, CDR2 FQGNSA. The CDR3 sequence is 16 residues long. The V segment lost 5 bases and the J segment 1 base; nucleotides outside the gene matches: 7. The CDR3 protein is CASSLAQRGNTGELFF. CDR3 bases: TGTGCCAGCAGCCTCGCGCAGCGGGGGAACACCGGGGAGCTGTTTTTT.

The chain has TRBV7-2 and TRBJ1-3; D gene uncertain. V lost 5 bases and J 1 base, leaving 6 bases between the germline ends. Looked up from germline, CDR1 is SGHTA and CDR2 is FQGNSA. This CDR3 region has 13 residues. This CDR3 is CASSVPSGNTIYF. The CDR3 coding sequence is TGTGCCAGCAGCGTCCCGTCTGGAAACACCATATATTTT.

This clone was recorded a few times. This chain connects TRBV6-6 to TRBJ1-6, with D possibly being TRBD1 (5 bases). This CDR3 region has 13 residues. Germline CDR1 MNHNY, CDR2 SVGAGI (reference sequence). V was trimmed by 9 bases and J by 8 bases, leaving 14 bases between them. The CDR3 loop reads CASSRAWDSPLHF. The CDR3 nucleotides are TGTGCCAGTTCCAGGGCTTGGGATTCACCCCTCCACTTT.

This clone appeared a few times. The chain carries TRBV5-1 and TRBJ2-7; D call uncertain. CDR3 length: 13 amino acids. Germline V gene data show CDR1 as SGHRS and CDR2 as YFSETQ. V was clipped by 2 bases and J by 5 bases, with 11 bases between them. This chain's CDR3 is CASSFGSENEQYF. CDR3 bases: TGCGCCAGCAGCTTCGGGTCAGAGAACGAGCAGTACTTC.

The V gene is TRBV5-1, the J gene TRBJ1-1, with 8 positions matching TRBD1. Germline CDR1 reads SGHRS; CDR2 reads YFSETQ. The J segment lost 8 bases and the V segment lost 0 bases, leaving 6 bases of the junction unmatched. CDR3 size: 14 residues. CDR3 residues: CASSLGPGTGEAFF. DNA of the CDR3: TGCGCCAGCAGCTTGGGCCCCGGGACAGGCGAAGCTTTCTTT.

The chain uses TRBV9 and TRBJ2-7; a possible D gene is TRBD1 (6 bases). CDR3 size: 15 residues. Germline loops: CDR1 SGDLS, CDR2 YYNGEE. V lost 0 bases to trimming and J lost 6 bases, with 16 bases between them. The CDR3 protein is CASSVGYSQGLEQYF. CDR3 in DNA: TGTGCCAGCAGCGTAGGATACAGCCAGGGGCTCGAGCAGTACTTC.

This clone came up a few times. V usage is TRBV19 and J usage is TRBJ1-2; D remains unclear. Germline lookup yields CDR1 LNHDA and CDR2 SQIVND (reference sequence). V was clipped by 7 bases and J by 4 bases, with 13 bases between them. The CDR3 loop spans 13 amino acids. The CDR3 bases are TGTGCCAGTATGGAGCGGGCTAGCTATGGCTACACCTTC. Translating gives CASMERASYGYTF.

J is TRBJ1-6 and V is TRBV19; D not resolved. The CDR3 runs 15 residues. Per the germline V gene, CDR1 is LNHDA and CDR2 is SQIVND (reference sequence). Trimming took off 5 bases at V and 3 bases at J, with 11 bases between the two ends. CDR3: CASSQLSYYNSPLHF. CDR3 coding DNA: TGTGCCAGTAGTCAACTCTCGTACTATAATTCACCCCTCCACTTT.

This clone was seen a handful of times. The chain couples TRBV9 to TRBJ1-1; D perhaps matches TRBD1 (6 bases). Germline V gives CDR1 SGDLS, CDR2 YYNGEE. The CDR3 covers 20 residues. V was clipped by 4 bases and J by 5 bases, with 33 bases between them. CDR3 in amino acids: CASSPSSGVSRSSGDTEAFF. CDR3 nucleotide sequence: TGTGCCAGCAGCCCATCCTCTGGCGTATCTCGCTCGTCAGGGGATACTGAAGCTTTCTTT.

This chain connects TRBV29-1 to TRBJ1-1; weak D call: TRBD1 (5 bases). Germline V gene data show CDR1 as SQVTM and CDR2 as ANQGSEA. This CDR3 is built from 13 residues. Deletions cut 7 bases from V and 0 bases from J, with 12 bases between. CDR3 region: CSGNRLLNTEAFF. CDR3 nucleotide sequence: TGCAGCGGGAACAGGCTTTTGAACACTGAAGCTTTCTTT.

J is TRBJ2-2 and V is TRBV5-1; D is unresolved. This CDR3 spans 16 amino acids. Germline V CDR1 and CDR2: SGHRS, YFSETQ. Trimming cost V 5 bases and J 0 bases, with 14 bases left between them. CDR3 residues: CASRRLRRSNTGELFF. Here the CDR3 DNA reads TGCGCCAGCAGGAGGCTCCGTAGGTCGAACACCGGGGAGCTGTTTTTT.

The chain uses TRBV2 and TRBJ2-5; 9 bases are a match to TRBD2. The CDR3 consists of 13 residues. Germline V lookup: CDR1 SNHLY, CDR2 FYNNEI. Unmatched junction bases numbered 5, after V lost 8 bases and J lost 4 bases. The CDR3 DNA is TGTGCCAGCGCCCTAGCGGGGTCAGAGACCCAGTACTTC. It is translated as CASALAGSETQYF.

There are a few counts of this clone. V and J are TRBV28 and TRBJ2-7, with a weak D call TRBD1 (6 bases). Germline CDR1 and CDR2: MDHEN and SYDVKM. Trimming removed 4 bases at V and 2 bases at J, with 12 bases between. The CDR3 runs 14 residues. The CDR3 DNA sequence: TGTGCCAGCAGTTCCGGGACAATGCCCTACGAGCAGTACTTC. Residues: CASSSGTMPYEQYF.

The J gene is TRBJ1-2, the V gene TRBV6-5; D may be TRBD1 (5 bases). V was cut by 6 bases and J by 2 bases, with 10 bases left in between. The CDR3 is made up of 13 amino acids. Germline V gives CDR1 MNHEY, CDR2 SVGAGI. This chain's CDR3 is CASRPGENYGYTF. CDR3 nucleotides: TGTGCCAGCAGACCGGGGGAGAACTATGGCTACACCTTC.

The sample holds a few counts of this clone. The chain couples TRBV29-1 to TRBJ1-2, with TRBD1 identical over 11 bases. CDR3 length: 14 residues. With V trimmed by 6 bases and J by 8 bases, 11 bases remained unmatched. The V gene's germline CDR1 is SQVTM and CDR2 ANQGSEA. CDR3 in DNA: TGCAGCGTCCGACGGGACAGGGGGGTGGAGGGCTACACCTTC. Protein: CSVRRDRGVEGYTF.

This chain uses TRBV4-3 with TRBJ1-6; no definite D call. The CDR3 runs 14 residues. Between the trimmed V and J ends, which lost 1 base and 7 bases, there was a span of 8 bases. Per germline, CDR1 LGHNA and CDR2 YSLEER. CDR3 DNA sequence: TGCGCCAGCAGCCAAGTCCAGTCAAATTCACCCCTCCACTTT. Translation: CASSQVQSNSPLHF.

This clone has more than one count but fewer than ten. J is TRBJ2-1 and V is TRBV6-1; weak D call: TRBD2 (6 bases). Germline assignment: CDR1 MNHNS and CDR2 SASEGT. The CDR3 is made up of 14 amino acids. The V gene lost 8 bases and the J gene lost 10 bases, with 21 bases spanning the gap. The DNA of the CDR3 is TGTGCCAGCTCCCCCTTTGGGACTCCCCGCGAGCAGTTCTTC. Translated: CASSPFGTPREQFF.

The chain uses TRBV5-4 and TRBJ2-3; TRBD1 is a possible D gene (5 bases). Germline lookup yields CDR1 SGHNT and CDR2 YYREEE (reference sequence). CDR3 size: 15 residues. The germline V and J ends were trimmed by 4 bases and 3 bases, with 15 bases remaining between them. CDR3 DNA sequence: TGTGCCAGCAGCCTCAGGGCTGGGGAAACAGATACGCAGTATTTT. Protein product: CASSLRAGETDTQYF.

The rearrangement joins TRBV5-1 to TRBJ2-5; 7 bases line up with TRBD2. J gave up 2 bases and V 3 bases, and 4 bases lay outside the gene matches. In germline, CDR1 is SGHRS, CDR2 YFSETQ. The CDR3 totals 14 residues. CDR3 DNA: TGCGCCAGCAGCTACACTAGCGCGCAAGAGACCCAGTACTTC. Translated, it gives CASSYTSAQETQYF.

V and J are TRBV28 and TRBJ2-1, with D possibly TRBD2 on 6 matching bases. This CDR3 region has 13 residues. Trimming removed 4 bases from V and 3 bases from J, with 7 bases in between. CDR1 is MDHEN, CDR2 SYDVKM, per germline. The CDR3 bases are TGTGCCAGCAGTTGGGACTTCTACAATGAGCAGTTCTTC. Translation: CASSWDFYNEQFF.

This clone has more than one count but fewer than ten. The J gene is TRBJ2-5, the V gene TRBV7-9; 7 bases map to TRBD2. CDR3 length: 14 amino acids. From germline, CDR1 is SEHNR and CDR2 FQNEAQ (reference sequence). The V segment lost 3 bases and the J segment 5 bases; nucleotides outside the gene matches: 6. The CDR3 sequence: CASSFRGERETQYF. CDR3 nucleotide sequence: TGTGCCAGCAGCTTCCGGGGGGAGCGTGAGACCCAGTACTTC. Complete variable domain (other parts from reference TRBV7-9 and TRBJ2-5): DTGVSQNPRHKITKRGQNVTFRCDPISEHNRLYWYRQTLGQGPEFLTYFQNEAQLEKSRLLSDRFSAERPKGSFSTLEIQRTEQGDSAMYLCASSFRGERETQYFGPGTRLLVL.

This chain connects TRBV6-6 to TRBJ1-5; D perhaps matches TRBD1 (5 bases). Trimming took 2 bases from V and 3 from J, leaving 8 bases between them. The length of the CDR3 is 14 residues. Germline loops: CDR1 MNHNY, CDR2 SVGAGI (reference sequence). As DNA, the CDR3 is TGTGCCAGCAGTTACGGGGCAGTCAATCAGCCCCAGCATTTT. Its protein is CASSYGAVNQPQHF.

The rearrangement links TRBV15 to TRBJ1-4, with D unclear. The CDR3 has 14 residues. CDR1 is LNHNV, CDR2 YYDKDF, per germline (reference sequence). The ends were cut back, 4 bases at V and 0 bases at J, with 6 bases in the middle. CDR3 nucleotides: TGTGCCACCAGCACACAGTCAACTAATGAAAAACTGTTTTTT. It translates to CATSTQSTNEKLFF.

V usage is TRBV5-6 and J usage is TRBJ1-3; D unclear. The V gene lost 0 bases and the J gene lost 2 bases, with 6 bases spanning the gap. Germline CDR1 is SGHDT and CDR2 is YYEEEE. The CDR3 extends over 14 amino acids. DNA for the CDR3: TGTGCCAGCAGCTTGGGATCGGCTGGAAACACCATATATTTT. As protein: CASSLGSAGNTIYF.

The chain joins TRBV7-9 to TRBJ2-1; the D gene is possibly TRBD1 (6 bases). Germline lookup yields CDR1 SEHNR and CDR2 FQNEAQ (reference sequence). The V gene lost 7 bases and the J gene lost 6 bases, with 19 bases spanning the gap. The CDR3 consists of 15 residues. CDR3 sequence (DNA): TGTGCCAGCACCAGGGGACACTCTCGCGTCAATGAGCAGTTCTTC. As protein: CASTRGHSRVNEQFF.

This chain uses TRBV30 with TRBJ1-2, with a tentative D call TRBD1 (6 bases). V lost 3 bases and J lost 0, with 11 bases in between. Germline CDR1 is GTSNPN and CDR2 is SVGIG (reference sequence). The CDR3 extends over 14 amino acids. The CDR3 DNA reads TGTGCCTGGAGCGGACAGCGAGCTAACTATGGCTACACCTTC. Encoded protein: CAWSGQRANYGYTF.

The chain links TRBV5-1 to TRBJ2-7; 9 bases fit TRBD1. CDR3 length: 15 amino acids. Germline V gives CDR1 SGHRS, CDR2 YFSETQ. The ends lost 2 bases at V and 5 bases at J; junction bases unmatched: 8. CDR3 residues: CASSFRGQGGHEQYF. CDR3 bases: TGCGCCAGCAGCTTTAGGGGACAGGGCGGGCACGAGCAGTACTTC.

This clone was counted between two and nine times. The chain has TRBV28 and TRBJ2-3; TRBD1 aligns across 9 bases. The trim removed 4 bases at V and 3 bases at J, leaving 5 bases unmatched. This CDR3 has 15 amino acids. Germline V CDR1 and CDR2: MDHEN, SYDVKM. CDR3: CASSSDRGGTDTQYF. The DNA for the CDR3 is TGTGCCAGCAGTTCGGACAGGGGAGGGACAGATACGCAGTATTTT.

The V and J genes are TRBV7-2 and TRBJ2-7; TRBD2 is a possible D gene (7 bases). The CDR3 contains 17 residues. Looked up from germline, CDR1 is SGHTA and CDR2 is FQGNSA. The germline V and J ends were trimmed by 2 bases and 0 bases, with 17 bases remaining between them. Here the CDR3 reads CASSLIGGRATSYEQYF. DNA for the CDR3: TGTGCCAGCAGCTTAATCGGGGGGCGGGCTACCTCCTACGAGCAGTACTTC. The full variable domain, with the rest looked up from reference TRBV7-2 and TRBJ2-7, is GAGVSQSPSNKVTEKGKDVELRCDPISGHTALYWYRQSLGQGLEFLIYFQGNSAPDKSGLPSDRFSAERTGGSVSTLTIQRTQQEDSAVYLCASSLIGGRATSYEQYFGPGTRLTVT.